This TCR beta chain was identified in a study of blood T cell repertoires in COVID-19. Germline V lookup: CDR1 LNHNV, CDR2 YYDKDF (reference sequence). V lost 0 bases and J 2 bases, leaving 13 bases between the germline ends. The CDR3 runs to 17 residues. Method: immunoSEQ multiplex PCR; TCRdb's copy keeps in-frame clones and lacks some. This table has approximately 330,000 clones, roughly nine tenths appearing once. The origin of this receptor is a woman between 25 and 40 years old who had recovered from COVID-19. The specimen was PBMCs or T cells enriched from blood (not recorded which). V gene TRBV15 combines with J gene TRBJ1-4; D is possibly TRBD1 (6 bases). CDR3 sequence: CATSRENFQGTNEKLFF. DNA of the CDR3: TGTGCCACCAGCAGAGAGAATTTTCAGGGGACTAATGAAAAACTGTTTTTT.